This TCR beta chain was retrieved from a study of cytomegalovirus exposure and HLA in healthy donors. The germline gives CDR1 KGHSH, CDR2 LQKENI. The CDR3 totals 15 residues. The V gene end was trimmed by 5 bases and the J gene end by 7 bases; junction bases not matched to a gene: 8. Amplification used 60 Vbeta primers and 13 Jbeta primers. The method was immunoSEQ multiplex PCR; TCRdb's version includes in-frame clones alone and lacks a portion of them. There are some 78,000 clones in the sample; roughly 80% occur only once, and about 34% lies in the top ten. The V gene is TRBV18, the J gene TRBJ1-6; 7 nucleotides match TRBD1. The receptor's source is a man between 45 and 60 years old in good health and CMV-seropositive. Sequencing was done on a sample of PBMCs. CDR3 sequence (DNA): TGTGCCAGCTCAGCCGACAGGGTCGGCAATTCACCCCTCCACTTT. The encoded protein is CASSADRVGNSPLHF.